This TCR beta chain stems from a study of cytomegalovirus exposure and HLA in healthy donors. PCR amplification relied on 60 Vbeta primers (plus 13 Jbeta primers). Clones were sequenced by immunoSEQ multiplex PCR, and TCRdb holds only the in-frame ones, with some missing. This sample has 70,000 to 100,000 clones; nearly 80% occur once, and the top ten carry roughly 25%. V lost 0 bases and J 0 bases, leaving 8 bases between the germline ends. The CDR3 contains 15 residues. The V gene's germline CDR1 is SGHAT and CDR2 FQNNGV. J is TRBJ1-1 and V is TRBV11-2; a weak D match, TRBD1 (5 bases). Sample: PBMCs. The sequence was collected from a woman aged 45-65 years in good health and CMV-seropositive. The CDR3 coding sequence is TGTGCCAGCAGCTTAGATACAGGCTTGAACACTGAAGCTTTCTTT. It yields the protein CASSLDTGLNTEAFF. Supplemented by reference TRBV11-2 and TRBJ1-1, the full variable domain reads EAGVAQSPRYKIIEKRQSVAFWCNPISGHATLYWYQQILGQGPKLLIQFQNNGVVDDSQLPKDRFSAERLKGVDSTLKIQPAKLEDSAVYLCASSLDTGLNTEAFFGQGTRLTVV.